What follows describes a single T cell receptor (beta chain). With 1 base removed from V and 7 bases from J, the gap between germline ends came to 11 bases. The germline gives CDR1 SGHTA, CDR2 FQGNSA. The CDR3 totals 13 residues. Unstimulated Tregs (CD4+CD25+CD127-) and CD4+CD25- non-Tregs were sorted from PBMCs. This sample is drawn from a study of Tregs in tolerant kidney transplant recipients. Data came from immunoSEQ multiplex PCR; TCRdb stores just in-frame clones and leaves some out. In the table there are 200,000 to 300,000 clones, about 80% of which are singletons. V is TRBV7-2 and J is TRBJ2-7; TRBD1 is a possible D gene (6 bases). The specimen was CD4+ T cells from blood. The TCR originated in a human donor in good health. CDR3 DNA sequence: TGTGCCAGCAGCTTAGACAGGGTTGGAGAGCAGTACTTC. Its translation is CASSLDRVGEQYF.